This passage covers 3 T cell receptor beta chains from one sample sequenced in a study of cytomegalovirus exposure and HLA in healthy donors. With 60 Vbeta and 13 Jbeta primers, the PCR was carried out. Sequencing used immunoSEQ multiplex PCR; TCRdb keeps in-frame clones, though not all of them. The table lists about 100,000 clones, around 77% of them singletons. The sample consisted of PBMCs. All receptors come from a male donor in good health and CMV-seronegative.

The V call is TRBV4-1, the J call TRBJ2-1; 7 bases align to TRBD2. CDR3 length: 18 amino acids. In germline, CDR1 is MGHRA, CDR2 YSYEKL. V lost 0 bases to trimming and J lost 4 bases; unmatched junction nucleotides: 12. The chain's CDR3 is CASSQDFTLAVHYNEQFF. For the CDR3, the DNA is TGCGCCAGCAGCCAAGATTTTACCCTAGCGGTCCATTACAATGAGCAGTTCTTC.

This clone has more than one count but fewer than ten. J is TRBJ1-4 and V is TRBV29-1; maybe TRBD1 (5 bases). This CDR3 has 13 amino acids. Germline V CDR1 and CDR2: SQVTM, ANQGSEA. V was pared by 7 bases and J by 2 bases, with 11 bases between. DNA of the CDR3: TGCAGCGCCGGTGGGGGGACTAATGAAAAACTGTTTTTT. The encoded protein is CSAGGGTNEKLFF. Filled out from reference TRBV29-1 and TRBJ1-4, the complete variable domain reads SAVISQKPSRDICQRGTSLTIQCQVDSQVTMMFWYRQQPGQSLTLIATANQGSEATYESGFVIDKFPISRPNLTFSTLTVSNMSPEDSSIYLCSAGGGTNEKLFFGSGTQLSVL.

This chain links TRBV7-8 with TRBJ1-2; 7 nucleotides agree with TRBD1. The CDR3 is 16 residues long. Trimming took 1 base from V and 4 from J; bases not matched to a gene: 9. CDR1 is SGHVS, CDR2 FQNEAQ, per germline. The CDR3 reads CASSLGSRGRVYGYTF. The CDR3 bases are TGTGCCAGCAGCTTAGGAAGTAGGGGGCGGGTCTATGGCTACACCTTC. Variable domain in full (rest from reference TRBV7-8 and TRBJ1-2): GAGVSQSPRYKVAKRGQDVALRCDPISGHVSLFWYQQALGQGPEFLTYFQNEAQLDKSGLPSDRFFAERPEGSVSTLKIQRTQQEDSAVYLCASSLGSRGRVYGYTFGSGTRLTVV.